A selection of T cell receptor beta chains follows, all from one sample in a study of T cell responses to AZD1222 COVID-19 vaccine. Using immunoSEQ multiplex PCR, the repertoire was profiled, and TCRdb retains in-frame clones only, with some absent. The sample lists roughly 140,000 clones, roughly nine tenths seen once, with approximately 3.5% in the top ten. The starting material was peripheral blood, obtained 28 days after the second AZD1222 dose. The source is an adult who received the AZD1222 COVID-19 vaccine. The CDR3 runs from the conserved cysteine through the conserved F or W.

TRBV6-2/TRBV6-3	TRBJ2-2	CASSAPTSGPTGELFF
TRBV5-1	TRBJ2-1	CASSFKAYNEQFF
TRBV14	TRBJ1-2	CASSQRVGYGYTF
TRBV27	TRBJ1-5	CASSRDIYQPQHF
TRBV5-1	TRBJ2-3	CASSQGDYPNTDTQYF
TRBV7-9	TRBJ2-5	CASSLGTGVVTQYF
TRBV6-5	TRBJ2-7	CASSRQETYEQYF
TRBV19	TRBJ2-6	CATRTVAGANVLTF
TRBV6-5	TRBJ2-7	CASSYGTAGGPYEQYF
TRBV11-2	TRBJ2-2	CASSSPLGLGTGELFF
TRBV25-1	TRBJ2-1	CASSALSGNEQFF
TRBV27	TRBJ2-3	CASSIQGLDTQYF
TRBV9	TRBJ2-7	CASSDPRGLAGDFVQYF
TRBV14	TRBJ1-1	CASSQVGVNWNTEAFF
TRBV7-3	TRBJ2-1	CASSTGTSGSNEQFF
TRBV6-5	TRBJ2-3	CASGWASDTQYF
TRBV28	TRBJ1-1	CASSPRTFEAFF
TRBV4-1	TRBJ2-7	CASSHSGTSGRAGYEQYF
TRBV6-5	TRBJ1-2	CASSFGLANYGYTF
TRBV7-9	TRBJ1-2	CASSLRGGYTF
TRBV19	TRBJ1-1	CASRTSGSDTEAFF
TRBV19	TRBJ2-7	CASSRDSTYEQYF
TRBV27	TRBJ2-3	CASSLGVTDTQYF
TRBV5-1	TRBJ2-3	CASSSGQGTDTQYF
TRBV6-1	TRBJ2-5	CASSEGGLAQETQYF
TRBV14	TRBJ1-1	CASSQGRVTEAFF
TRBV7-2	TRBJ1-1	CASSLVLGNTEAFF
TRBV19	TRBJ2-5	CASSISAEVVGTQYF
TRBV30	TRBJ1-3	CAWSVLRAGRNFSGNTIYF
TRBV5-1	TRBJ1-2	CASSLDSDRLYGYTF
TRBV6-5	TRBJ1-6	CASSYVTGGSSPLHF
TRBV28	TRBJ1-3	CASIDGFFSGNTIYF
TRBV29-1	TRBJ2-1	CSVEVNEQFF
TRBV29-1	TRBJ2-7	CSVRTGETYEQYF
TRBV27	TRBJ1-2	CASSLDGSYGYTF
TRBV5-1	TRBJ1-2	CASSRGPGMDGYGYTF
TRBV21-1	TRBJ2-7	CASSKARDCLVYEQYF
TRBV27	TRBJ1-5	CASSFRGDQPQHF
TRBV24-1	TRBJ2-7	CATSGHSSYEQYF